The 27 T cell receptor beta chains listed next were all sequenced from one sample in a study of cytotoxic CD8 clonotypes in ibrutinib-treated CLL. The repertoire was sequenced with immunoSEQ multiplex PCR; TCRdb's copy has only in-frame clones and lacks some. The profile covers approximately 70,000 clones, with 80% appearing a single time and more than 7.5% taken by the ten largest. Sequencing was performed on PBMCs, taken at disease progression, from a patient treated with ibrutinib. The receptors stem from a human donor with chronic lymphocytic leukemia.

In this sample, this clone turned up a few times. CDR3 coding DNA: TGTGCCAGCAGCCCGAGGAGGTCAGGGGCTTCACCCCTCCACTTT. Amino acid sequence: CASSPRRSGASPLHF. V usage is TRBV5-8 and J usage is TRBJ1-6, with TRBD1 as a possible D gene (6 bases). Trimming removed 4 bases at V and 9 bases at J, with 17 bases between. Germline CDR1 SGHTS, CDR2 YDEGEE. The CDR3 consists of 15 residues.

The chain uses TRBV6-5 and TRBJ2-7; D unresolved. Trimming stripped 6 bases from V and 3 bases from J, with 18 bases between. CDR3 length equals 15 residues. CDR1 and CDR2 (germline): MNHEY, SVGAGI. This chain's CDR3 is CASRRETPAVYEQYF. CDR3 nucleotides: TGTGCCAGCAGACGCGAGACCCCGGCAGTCTACGAGCAGTACTTC.

The chain employs TRBV18 and TRBJ1-5; D remains unclear. The CDR3 totals 14 residues. Trimming left V 3 bases short and J 0 bases short, with 6 bases between. In germline, CDR1 is KGHSH, CDR2 LQKENI. This CDR3 reads CASSPEASNQPQHF. CDR3 nucleotides: TGTGCCAGCTCACCCGAAGCTAGCAATCAGCCCCAGCATTTT. Using reference TRBV18 and TRBJ1-5 for the parts outside the CDR3, the full variable domain is NAGVMQNPRHLVRRRGQEARLRCSPMKGHSHVYWYRQLPEEGLKFMVYLQKENIIDESGMPKERFSAEFPKEGPSILRIQQVVRGDSAAYFCASSPEASNQPQHFGDGTRLSIL.

This sequence joins TRBV29-1 and TRBJ2-7, with 11 bases identical to TRBD1. The CDR3 contains 14 residues. Germline V gene lookup returns CDR1 SQVTM and CDR2 ANQGSEA. V lost 4 bases, J lost 3 bases, and 5 bases stayed unmatched. In nucleotides, the CDR3 is TGCAGCGTTGGGCGGACAGGGGGCTTCTACGAGCAGTACTTC. This codes for CSVGRTGGFYEQYF.

The V call is TRBV18, the J call TRBJ2-5; 7 bases map to TRBD2. V gave up 2 bases and J gave up 4 bases; unmatched junction bases: 10. The CDR3 totals 16 residues. The V gene's germline CDR1 is KGHSH and CDR2 LQKENI. CDR3 in DNA: TGTGCCAGCTCACCAATTCGCGGGGAGGGGAGAGAGACCCAGTACTTC. Amino acid sequence: CASSPIRGEGRETQYF.

The rearrangement uses TRBV15 and TRBJ2-3, with 8 positions matching TRBD1. The CDR3 consists of 15 residues. V shed 5 bases, J shed 1 base, and the junction held 5 bases outside the gene matches. The germline CDR1 and CDR2 sequences are LNHNV and YYDKDF (reference sequence). The DNA for the CDR3 is TGTGCCACCAGCGATGACAGGGGACGCACAGATACGCAGTATTTT. Translated: CATSDDRGRTDTQYF. Combining the CDR3 with reference TRBV15 and TRBJ2-3 gives the whole variable domain DAMVIQNPRYQVTQFGKPVTLSCSQTLNHNVMYWYQQKSSQAPKLLFHYYDKDFNNEADTPDNFQSRRPNTSFCFLDIRSPGLGDTAMYLCATSDDRGRTDTQYFGPGTRLTVL.

The chain has TRBV5-1 and TRBJ2-3, with D possibly being TRBD2 (7 bases). CDR1 SGHRS and CDR2 YFSETQ come from the germline V gene. With 10 bases removed from V and 3 bases from J, the gap between germline ends came to 18 bases. The CDR3 is 14 amino acids. CDR3 residues: CASERGQRTDTQYF. The CDR3 DNA reads TGCGCCTCCGAGCGGGGACAAAGAACAGATACGCAGTATTTT.

The chain employs TRBV7-9 and TRBJ1-6, with a weak D call TRBD1 (5 bases). The CDR3 spans 14 residues. V lost 3 bases and J 9 bases, leaving 12 bases between the germline ends. Germline values: CDR1 SEHNR, CDR2 FQNEAQ (reference sequence). The chain's CDR3 is CASSFGGLRSPLHF. As DNA, the CDR3 is TGTGCCAGCAGCTTTGGGGGGTTGCGTTCACCCCTCCACTTT. The full variable domain, its missing parts supplied by reference TRBV7-9 and TRBJ1-6, is DTGVSQNPRHKITKRGQNVTFRCDPISEHNRLYWYRQTLGQGPEFLTYFQNEAQLEKSRLLSDRFSAERPKGSFSTLEIQRTEQGDSAMYLCASSFGGLRSPLHFGNGTRLTVT.

This chain connects TRBV13 to TRBJ2-7; the D is unclear. The CDR3 loop spans 13 amino acids. V was cut by 4 bases and J by 6 bases, with 13 bases left in between. The germline CDR1 and CDR2 sequences are PRHDT and FYEKMQ (reference sequence). In DNA form, the CDR3 reads TGTGCCAGCAGCTCCCCACCTGTAGGCGAGCAGTACTTC. Protein product: CASSSPPVGEQYF.

This clone was recorded a few times. This chain uses TRBV30 with TRBJ1-4; 8 bases line up with TRBD1. Germline assignment: CDR1 GTSNPN and CDR2 SVGIG (reference sequence). The CDR3 contains 15 residues. V lost 3 bases and J lost 6; bases outside the gene matches: 9. The DNA for the CDR3 is TGTGCCTGGAGAGCGAAACAGGGGGTATATGAAAAACTGTTTTTT. The encoded protein is CAWRAKQGVYEKLFF.

This clone was seen once. The chain couples TRBV18 to TRBJ1-2; weak D call: TRBD1 (6 bases). The CDR3 spans 13 residues. In germline, CDR1 is KGHSH, CDR2 LQKENI. V dropped 5 bases and J dropped 3 bases, with 10 bases sitting between them. CDR3 region: CASSAQGYYGYTF. The CDR3 DNA reads as TGTGCCAGCTCAGCTCAGGGGTACTATGGCTACACCTTC. Combining the CDR3 with reference TRBV18 and TRBJ1-2 gives the whole variable domain NAGVMQNPRHLVRRRGQEARLRCSPMKGHSHVYWYRQLPEEGLKFMVYLQKENIIDESGMPKERFSAEFPKEGPSILRIQQVVRGDSAAYFCASSAQGYYGYTFGSGTRLTVV.

This chain joins TRBV28 and TRBJ2-7; D remains ambiguous. The CDR3 has 14 residues. Trimming removed 3 bases from V and 2 bases from J, with 11 bases in between. CDR1 MDHEN and CDR2 SYDVKM come from the germline V gene. The CDR3 loop reads CASSFSLATYEQYF. CDR3 nucleotides: TGTGCCAGCAGTTTCAGCCTCGCTACCTACGAGCAGTACTTC. Looking up the rest from reference TRBV28 and TRBJ2-7 gives the full variable domain: DVKVTQSSRYLVKRTGEKVFLECVQDMDHENMFWYRQDPGLGLRLIYFSYDVKMKEKGDIPEGYSVSREKKERFSLILESASTNQTSMYLCASSFSLATYEQYFGPGTRLTVT.

This clone has just one count. The chain combines TRBV2 with TRBJ2-7; D assignment may be TRBD1 or TRBD2 (5 bases each). CDR1 SNHLY and CDR2 FYNNEI come from the germline V gene. Trimming removed 2 bases from V and 3 bases from J, with 17 bases in between. The CDR3 is 16 amino acids. Here the CDR3 reads CASSEIYGTNIYEQYF. The CDR3 DNA is TGTGCCAGCAGTGAAATTTACGGGACGAACATCTACGAGCAGTACTTC.

This clone appeared a few times. The chain employs TRBV18 and TRBJ2-2, with a possible D match to TRBD1 (6 bases). CDR1 is KGHSH and CDR2 is LQKENI in the germline V gene. The CDR3 sequence is 13 residues long. V was cut by 6 bases and J by 6 bases, with 11 bases left in between. The chain's CDR3 is CASSEQGAGELFF. Written as DNA, the CDR3 is TGTGCCAGCTCTGAACAGGGCGCCGGGGAGCTGTTTTTT.

The rearrangement joins TRBV6-5 to TRBJ1-2, with TRBD1 matching 10 bases. V dropped 6 bases and J dropped 4; count of bases not matched to a gene: 5. Germline-derived CDR1 and CDR2 are MNHEY and SVGAGI. This CDR3 region has 14 residues. DNA of the CDR3: TGTGCCAGCAGCAAGACAGGGGGCGGCTATGGCTACACCTTC. Translating it yields CASSKTGGGYGYTF.

The gene calls are TRBV2 and TRBJ1-1, with D tentatively TRBD1 (5 bases). Germline CDR1 reads SNHLY; CDR2 reads FYNNEI. This CDR3 region has 14 residues. V was pared by 5 bases and J by 5 bases, with 15 bases between. CDR3 protein: CASSQQGRDTEAFF. The CDR3 nucleotides read TGTGCCAGCAGTCAGCAGGGTCGCGATACTGAAGCTTTCTTT.

The rearrangement uses TRBV5-1 and TRBJ2-1, with 7 bases identical to TRBD2. CDR3 length equals 12 residues. V was clipped by 1 base and J by 10 bases; unmatched bases: 2. CDR1 SGHRS and CDR2 YFSETQ come from the germline V gene. The CDR3 here is CASSLRRGEQFF. CDR3 DNA: TGCGCCAGCAGCTTGCGGCGGGGGGAGCAGTTCTTC.

Only a few counts were recorded for this clone. This chain links TRBV7-9 with TRBJ2-1, with TRBD2 matching 9 bases. The CDR3 is 15 amino acids. Germline CDR1 and CDR2: SEHNR and FQNEAQ (reference sequence). V lost 3 bases and J lost 6; bases outside the gene matches: 6. The CDR3 loop is CASSFTLAGSNEQFF. As DNA, the CDR3 is TGTGCCAGCAGCTTCACCCTAGCGGGGTCCAATGAGCAGTTCTTC. The whole variable domain, remainder taken from reference TRBV7-9 and TRBJ2-1, is DTGVSQNPRHKITKRGQNVTFRCDPISEHNRLYWYRQTLGQGPEFLTYFQNEAQLEKSRLLSDRFSAERPKGSFSTLEIQRTEQGDSAMYLCASSFTLAGSNEQFFGPGTRLTVL.

This clone was recorded a few times. The genes are TRBV6-5 and TRBJ1-5; the D gene is possibly TRBD1 (5 bases). Germline V gene lookup returns CDR1 MNHEY and CDR2 SVGAGI. CDR3 size: 15 residues. V lost 5 bases, J lost 7 bases, and 18 bases lay in between. The CDR3 spells CASSPLAGTGQPQHF. CDR3 coding DNA: TGTGCCAGCAGTCCCCTCGCAGGGACTGGGCAGCCCCAGCATTTT.

The chain carries TRBV30 and TRBJ2-6; D gene unclear. V lost 5 bases, J lost 0 bases, and 11 bases lay in between. CDR3 size: 15 residues. CDR1 and CDR2 from the germline V gene are GTSNPN and SVGIG (reference sequence). DNA of the CDR3: TGTGCCTGGGAAAGAGGTCACTCTGGGGCCAACGTCCTGACTTTC. Translated: CAWERGHSGANVLTF.

The V and J genes are TRBV5-6 and TRBJ1-5, with a possible D match to TRBD1 (6 bases). The V end was cut by 3 bases, the J end by 7 bases, with 14 bases between. The CDR3 is 14 residues long. CDR1 and CDR2 from the germline V gene are SGHDT and YYEEEE. CDR3 residues: CASSSDRWEQPQHF. The CDR3 DNA is TGTGCCAGCAGCTCGGACAGATGGGAACAGCCCCAGCATTTT. Complete variable domain (other parts from reference TRBV5-6 and TRBJ1-5): DAGVTQSPTHLIKTRGQQVTLRCSPKSGHDTVSWYQQALGQGPQFIFQYYEEEERQRGNFPDRFSGHQFPNYSSELNVNALLLGDSALYLCASSSDRWEQPQHFGDGTRLSIL.

The CDR3 DNA is TGTGCCAGCAGCGTACGGCCTAGCGGGACGAGCTCCTACAATGAGCAGTTCTTC. It encodes CASSVRPSGTSSYNEQFF. The chain uses TRBV9 and TRBJ2-1, with 9 positions matching TRBD2. CDR1 and CDR2 from the germline V gene are SGDLS and YYNGEE. The CDR3 has 18 amino acids. The trim removed 1 base at V and 0 bases at J, leaving 8 bases unmatched.

V is TRBV5-1 and J is TRBJ2-3, with D possibly TRBD2 on 6 matching bases. There are 16 residues in the CDR3. V was trimmed by 4 bases and J by 5 bases, leaving 20 bases between them. Looked up from germline, CDR1 is SGHRS and CDR2 is YFSETQ. CDR3 in amino acids: CASSKLPPGVGDTQYF. CDR3 bases: TGCGCCAGCAGCAAGCTTCCTCCGGGGGTGGGAGATACGCAGTATTTT.

The CDR3 nucleotides read TGCGCCAGCGCCATCTCCCCGGCCTCTAGTGAAAAACTGTTTTTT. Amino acids: CASAISPASSEKLFF. This rearrangement joins TRBV5-1 to TRBJ1-4; D is uncertain. Germline V CDR1 and CDR2: SGHRS, YFSETQ. This CDR3 is 15 amino acids long. V lost 7 bases and J 7 bases, leaving 20 bases between the germline ends.

CDR3 DNA: TGTGCCAGCAGCGACGCGGGTGAAGCTTTCTTT. As protein: CASSDAGEAFF. V and J are TRBV6-6 and TRBJ1-1; no reliable D call. The CDR3 sequence is 11 residues long. Trimming took off 6 bases at V and 7 bases at J, with 9 bases between the two ends. Germline assignment: CDR1 MNHNY and CDR2 SVGAGI (reference sequence).

This rearrangement joins TRBV19 to TRBJ2-3; TRBD2 is a possible D gene (6 bases). The V and J ends lost 9 bases and 1 base respectively, with 14 bases between them. The germline V gene has CDR1 LNHDA and CDR2 SQIVND (reference sequence). This CDR3 has 14 amino acids. The CDR3 DNA follows: TGTGCCAGCAGAAGGGGCGGGGGCACAGATACGCAGTATTTT. Protein product: CASRRGGGTDTQYF. The whole variable domain, remainder taken from reference TRBV19 and TRBJ2-3, is DGGITQSPKYLFRKEGQNVTLSCEQNLNHDAMYWYRQDPGQGLRLIYYSQIVNDFQKGDIAEGYSVSREKKESFPLTVTSAQKNPTAFYLCASRRGGGTDTQYFGPGTRLTVL.

This chain connects TRBV7-9 to TRBJ2-2; D not certain. The CDR3 covers 13 residues. Germline values: CDR1 SEHNR, CDR2 FQNEAQ (reference sequence). V was pared by 5 bases and J by 0 bases, with 4 bases between. The CDR3 reads CASSLTNTGELFF. CDR3 nucleotide sequence: TGTGCCAGCAGCCTAACGAACACCGGGGAGCTGTTTTTT.